This TCR beta chain was identified in a study of blood T cell repertoires in COVID-19 (dated by TCRdb to the early 2020s). In terms of the full investigation: Collaborator samples came from the United States, Italy and Spain and covered acute and convalescent phases of COVID-19. Deeply sampled blood TCRbeta repertoires from subjects exposed to, actively infected with, or recovered from COVID-19 were included in the dataset. A de-identified subject ID, COVID-19 status, age in years and sex were almost always included in the sample metadata. The material from the prospective study consisted of cDNA or gDNA derived from T cells, B-cell-depleted T cells, or PBMCs. The repertoires were released in a freely available public database intended as a resource for research on the immune response to SARS-CoV-2. HLA class I and class II types, where available, came from metadata supplied by the sample provider rather than from assay-based typing. Samples were obtained from the ongoing ImmuneRACE study (first 160 participants) and from 1,000 to 1,500 subjects provided by 6 global collaborators.

The collaborating institutions used their own protocols to collect whole blood in K2EDTA tubes. For TCRbeta analysis, collaborators shipped samples in one of three forms: frozen whole blood, isolated PBMCs, or DNA extracted from either of those sample types. Results the study describes overall, beyond this receptor: Clinical and demographic metadata were provided uncurated, with the amount varying by source and participant.

Remarks on this clone: The target of this receptor is not known. Per-nucleotide qualities are absent, and no much larger clonotype sits a single base away.

Taken from cysteine to phenylalanine, the CDR3 has 14 residues. Of all the DNA, just the CDR3 is kept, 42 bases in frame from base 1. CDR1 SEHNR and CDR2 FQNEAQ are derived from the germline V gene (reference sequence). From V the trimming removes 2 bases and from J it removes 5 bases, while the gene matches leave 0 bases of the junction unaccounted for. The immunoSEQ Assay, a bias-controlled multiplex PCR, was used to amplify TCRbeta CDR3 regions from genomic DNA. Turning to the authors' computational methods: The number of nucleated cells in each sample was estimated by amplification of reference gene primers within the assay. Sequence reads were collapsed and filtered to measure the absolute abundance of every unique TCRbeta CDR3 rearrangement. For each sample, productive Simpson clonality was calculated as the square root of Simpson's diversity index over productive rearrangements. This immuneACCESS table, as held by TCRdb, lists in-frame sequences with V and J called but not all clones. Of the missing ones, under half trace to an unresolved V gene in checked studies; the others have no known cause. That table is the source of V, J and clone size, and D and trimming were worked out from the DNA. The table for this sample lists around 210,000 clones; 80% of them were counted only once. Together, the top ten hold about 5.5% of the sample.

Sequenced: peripheral blood. This TCR was recovered from a woman in her 70s with acute or convalescent COVID-19. In this chain, TRBV7-9 is recombined with TRBJ2-3, with TRBD2 identical over 11 junction bases. The bases read TGTGCCAGCAGCTTAACTAGCGGGAGAGATACGCAGTATTTT. The resulting protein is CASSLTSGRDTQYF.